The rows below give T cell receptor beta chains drawn from one sample of a study of CD8+CD57+ T cells in acquired aplastic anemia. TCRdb analysed the reads with MiXCR anew, one entry per CDR3 protein. In the table there are 250,000 to 350,000 distinct CDR3 sequences, roughly 50% of which are singletons. The sample taken for sequencing was sorted CD4+, CD8+, or CD8+CD57+ T cells (not recorded which) from PBMCs. The receptors derive from a human donor with severe aplastic anemia or a healthy control (not recorded which). The CDR3 runs from the conserved cysteine through the conserved F or W. D genes are given only for firm matches. Size values are once, few and many counts, or a class for expanded clones, and some rows have none.

clone size,J gene,D gene,V gene,CDR3 DNA,CDR3 protein
few,TRBJ2-5,-,TRBV19,TGTGCCAGTGGTACCGGCCCCCAGGGTCTTCAAGAGACCCAGTACTTC,CASGTGPQGLQETQYF
-,TRBJ2-1,-,TRBV7-3,TGTGCCAGCAGCGCCATTGTTCGAGGGGAGCAGTTCTTC,CASSAIVRGEQFF
many,TRBJ2-7,TRBD1,TRBV7-6,TGTGCCAGCAGTAAAGGGACAGCCCCCTCCTCCTACGAGCAGTACTTC,CASSKGTAPSSYEQYF
-,TRBJ1-2,TRBD1,TRBV7-9,TGTGCCAGCACCGCCGGACAGGGATACTATGGCTACACCTTC,CASTAGQGYYGYTF
-,TRBJ2-3,TRBD2,TRBV7-9,TGTGCCAGCAGCTTGACTAGCGGGGACACAGATACGCAGTATTTT,CASSLTSGDTDTQYF
many,TRBJ2-7,-,TRBV20-1,TGCAGTGCTAGGGAGGGCGCGGGCGAGCAGTACTTC,CSAREGAGEQYF
-,TRBJ2-3,-,TRBV5-4,TGTGCCAGCAGCCGGTATCAGGGGTCAGATACGCAGTATTTT,CASSRYQGSDTQYF
-,TRBJ2-1,TRBD2,TRBV20-1,TGCAGTGCTAGAATAGTTAGCGGGGGGGCTCTCAATGAGCAGTTCTTC,CSARIVSGGALNEQFF
-,TRBJ2-2,-,TRBV20-1,TGCAGTGCTAGAGATAGGGGGGCACCCTCTAGGGGGGAGCTGTTTTTT,CSARDRGAPSRGELFF
once,TRBJ2-1,-,TRBV13,TGTGCCAGCAGCTGGACCCTAGGTGAGCAGTTCTTC,CASSWTLGEQFF
-,TRBJ2-1,-,TRBV10-3,TGTGCCATCAGTGAGACTAGGTTTATAATTGACTCCTACAATGATCAGTTCTTC,CAISETRFIIDSYNDQFF
-,TRBJ2-3,-,TRBV9,TGTGCCAGCAGCGCGCAGGGTCAGGGCGGCGATACGCAGTATTTT,CASSAQGQGGDTQYF
-,TRBJ2-2,-,TRBV5-5,TGCGCCAGCAGGGGAGAGAACACCGGGGAGCTGTTTTTT,CASRGENTGELFF
-,TRBJ2-3,-,TRBV5-1,TGCGCCAGCAGCAGGGACTCCACCTCCCCAGATACGCAGTATTTT,CASSRDSTSPDTQYF
many,TRBJ2-5,TRBD2,TRBV6-5,TGTGCCAGCAGCAAGGGGGCTAGCGGGGAATACACCCTCCAAGAGACCCAGTACTTC,CASSKGASGEYTLQETQYF
many,TRBJ1-5,-,TRBV6-6,TGTGCCAGCAGTGCATCCGGGGGTGCTCAGCCCCAGCATTTT,CASSASGGAQPQHF
many,TRBJ1-6,TRBD1,TRBV10-3,TGTGCCATCAGTGTTGGGACAGTATTAGAACCCCTCCACTTT,CAISVGTVLEPLHF
-,TRBJ2-1,TRBD1,TRBV2,TGTGCCAGCATTAAAGGACAGGGTTACAATGAGCAGTTCTTC,CASIKGQGYNEQFF
-,TRBJ2-3,-,TRBV11-2,TGTGCCAGCAGCCCCTCGACAGGTAGCACAGATACGCAGTATTTT,CASSPSTGSTDTQYF
many,TRBJ2-2,-,TRBV12-3/TRBV12-4,TGTGCCAGCAGTATGAGATACACCGGGGAGCTGTTTTTT,CASSMRYTGELFF
-,TRBJ1-1,-,TRBV20-1,TGCAGTGCTAGAGATTGGGCGGGGAGCACTGAAGCTTTCTTT,CSARDWAGSTEAFF
-,TRBJ1-5,-,TRBV7-8,TGTGCCAGCAGCTTTCTACAGGGTAGCAATCAGCCCCAGCATTTT,CASSFLQGSNQPQHF
-,TRBJ1-1,TRBD1,TRBV29-1,TGCAGCGTTGAAGATCGACAGGGACCCGGTTTCTTT,CSVEDRQGPGFF
few,TRBJ2-1,-,TRBV24-1,TGTGCCACCAGTGACCCGAGCGAGGGCGATGAGCAGTTCTTC,CATSDPSEGDEQFF
-,TRBJ2-3,-,TRBV6-1,TGTGCCAGCAGTGAAGATGAGGGGGTGGGCACAGATACGCAGTATTTT,CASSEDEGVGTDTQYF
-,TRBJ2-5,-,TRBV20-1,TGCAGTGCTACCCCCGGGGGAGGAGAGACCCAGTACTTC,CSATPGGGETQYF
-,TRBJ1-4,-,TRBV5-1,TGCGCCAGCAGCTTGGGCCAGCCAAGGGAAAAACTGTTTTTT,CASSLGQPREKLFF
many,TRBJ2-7,-,TRBV19,TGTGCCAGTAGTAGCGCCGGGACAAAATACGAGCAGTACTTC,CASSSAGTKYEQYF
-,TRBJ1-6,-,TRBV7-9,TGTGCCAGCAGCTTAGGCGCGGGATCACCCCTCCACTTT,CASSLGAGSPLHF
many,TRBJ1-1,-,TRBV11-2,TGTGCCAGCAGCTTAGTTAACTTGGGGAGGGGCCCGGTTACTGAAGCTTTCTTT,CASSLVNLGRGPVTEAFF
many,TRBJ1-1,-,TRBV19,TGTGCCACCAGATTAGGGACCACTGAAGCTTTCTTT,CATRLGTTEAFF
-,TRBJ2-7,TRBD2,TRBV20-1,TGCAGTGCTAGCAAGATAGCGGGGGGGCGAGAGCAGTACTTC,CSASKIAGGREQYF
-,TRBJ2-7,-,TRBV20-1,TGCAGTGCCCCGCCCTACAGGGCGCGGTACGAGCAGTACTTC,CSAPPYRARYEQYF
-,TRBJ2-7,-,TRBV7-8,TGTGCCAGCAGCCAGACCGGGAATTACGAGCAGTACTTC,CASSQTGNYEQYF
many,TRBJ2-7,-,TRBV2,TGTGCCAGCAGTGAAGCACCGTCCTACGAGCAGTACTTC,CASSEAPSYEQYF
once,TRBJ1-2,TRBD1,TRBV11-3,TGTGCCAGCAGCAAAGGTTATGGGGACAGAATCTATGGCTACACCTTC,CASSKGYGDRIYGYTF
-,TRBJ1-1,-,TRBV20-1,TGCAGTGCTAGAGACCGGGACGGCAGCTTCACTGAAGCTTTCTTT,CSARDRDGSFTEAFF
-,TRBJ2-1,-,TRBV7-2,TGTGCCAGCAGCCTGCCAGGGGCGGGGAGTCAGTTCTTC,CASSLPGAGSQFF
-,TRBJ1-4,-,TRBV6-5,TGTGCCAGCAGTGAAGGGGAGACGAATGAAAAACTGTTTTTT,CASSEGETNEKLFF
-,TRBJ2-3,TRBD2,TRBV2,TGTGCCAGCAGTGAAGCCCCTAGCGGGAGACCCCGCACAGATACGCAGTATTTT,CASSEAPSGRPRTDTQYF
-,TRBJ1-4,TRBD1,TRBV7-8,TGTGCCAGCAGCCCCCCGACAGGGGAAAATGAAAAACTGTTTTTT,CASSPPTGENEKLFF
-,TRBJ2-5,TRBD2,TRBV19,TGTGCCAGTAGTACTGGGCGGGAGTTAGAGACCCAGTACTTC,CASSTGRELETQYF
-,TRBJ2-2,TRBD2,TRBV5-1,TGCGCCAGCAAGAGCGGGGGGGTGAGGGAGCTGTTTTTT,CASKSGGVRELFF
-,TRBJ2-7,TRBD2,TRBV2,TGTGCCAGCAGCTTAAGAGGGACTAGCGACGAGCAGTACTTC,CASSLRGTSDEQYF
once,TRBJ2-7,TRBD2,TRBV2,TGTGCCAGCAGCCACGGACTAGCGGGAGTCTCCTACGAGCAGTACTTC,CASSHGLAGVSYEQYF
many,TRBJ2-7,TRBD1,TRBV11-3,TGTGCCAGCAGCCTAAGACAGGGCCAGGAGCAGTACTTC,CASSLRQGQEQYF
many,TRBJ1-4,TRBD1,TRBV4-2,TGTGCCAGCAGCCCACAGGGGAATGAAAAACTGTTTTTT,CASSPQGNEKLFF
-,TRBJ1-6,TRBD1,TRBV5-5,TGTGCCAGCCTGGACAGGGGCCCTTCCAATTCACCCCTCCACTTT,CASLDRGPSNSPLHF
many,TRBJ1-1,-,TRBV6-2/TRBV6-3,TGTGCCAGCAACGATTTGGGGCCCACTGAAGCTTTCTTT,CASNDLGPTEAFF
-,TRBJ2-7,-,TRBV7-2,TGTGCCAGCAGCTTATCTGGAAGCCTTATTCATGCGCAGTACTTC,CASSLSGSLIHAQYF
few,TRBJ2-3,-,TRBV5-4,TGTGCCAGCAGCTTGAGGCGGGCAGATACGCAGTATTTT,CASSLRRADTQYF
-,TRBJ2-5,-,TRBV20-1,TGCAGTGCTCCCATCAGACCGGCCTATGAGACCCAGTACTTC,CSAPIRPAYETQYF
once,TRBJ1-2,TRBD1,TRBV2,TGTGCCAGCAGGGATCTAGACAGGGCTAACTATGGCTACACCTTC,CASRDLDRANYGYTF
many,TRBJ1-5,-,TRBV24-1,TGTGCGACGCAGGGCCATAGCAATCAGCCCCAGCATTTT,CATQGHSNQPQHF
-,TRBJ1-5,TRBD1,TRBV9,TGTGCCAGCAGCGTAATGGGACAGAGGGCCCTTTCTAATCAGCCCCAGCATTTT,CASSVMGQRALSNQPQHF
-,TRBJ2-5,-,TRBV10-3,TGTGCCATCAGTGAAGAGGGCTGGAAGACCCAGTACTTC,CAISEEGWKTQYF
-,TRBJ1-2,-,TRBV5-1,TGCGCCAGCAGCTTGGGTGGGATAGCTAACTATGGCTACACCTTC,CASSLGGIANYGYTF
-,TRBJ2-7,TRBD1,TRBV20-1,TGCAGTGCTAGGAATAGACAGGGGTTGGCCTACGAGCAGTACTTC,CSARNRQGLAYEQYF
-,TRBJ1-1,-,TRBV6-5,TGTGCCAGCAGTGAGGTCTCCAACACTGAAGCTTTCTTT,CASSEVSNTEAFF
-,TRBJ1-2,-,TRBV4-1,TGCGCCAGCAGCCAAGCAAACTATGGCTACACCTTC,CASSQANYGYTF